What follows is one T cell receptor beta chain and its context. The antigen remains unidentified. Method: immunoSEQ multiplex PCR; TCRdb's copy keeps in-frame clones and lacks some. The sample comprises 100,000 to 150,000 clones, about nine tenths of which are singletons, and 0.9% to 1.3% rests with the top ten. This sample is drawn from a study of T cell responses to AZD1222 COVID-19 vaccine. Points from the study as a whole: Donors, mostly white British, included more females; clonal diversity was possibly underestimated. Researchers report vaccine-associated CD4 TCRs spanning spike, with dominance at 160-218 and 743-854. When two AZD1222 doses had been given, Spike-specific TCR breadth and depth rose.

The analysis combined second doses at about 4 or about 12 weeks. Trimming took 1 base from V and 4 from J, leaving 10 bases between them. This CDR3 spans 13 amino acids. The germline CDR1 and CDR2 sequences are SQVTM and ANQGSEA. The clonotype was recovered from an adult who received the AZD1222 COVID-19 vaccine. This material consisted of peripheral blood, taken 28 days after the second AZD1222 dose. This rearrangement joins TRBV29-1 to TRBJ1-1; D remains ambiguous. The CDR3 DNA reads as TGCAGCGTTGAAGCGGCGTGGGCCACTGAAGCTTTCTTT. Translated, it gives CSVEAAWATEAFF.